The TCR beta chain described here comes from a study of response to subunit inactivated influenza vaccine. Whole-study findings and limits: The authors suggested that few new T cells are recruited per seasonal influenza vaccination.

This clonotype was detected a few times. Its cognate antigen is unknown. This CDR3 contains 14 residues. V was clipped by 4 bases and J by 2 bases; unmatched bases: 6. CDR1 and CDR2 (germline): DFQATT, SNEGSKA (reference sequence). TCRdb processed the RT-PCR reads anew with MiXCR; each CDR3 protein has one entry. In the table there are about 570,000 distinct CDR3 sequences, over 9.5% of which are singletons. This receptor was taken from a man aged 50 to 59 who received an inactivated influenza vaccine. The J gene is TRBJ2-7, the V gene TRBV20-1; TRBD2 matches 9 bases. Specimen: PBMCs from blood, collected on the day of vaccination. The CDR3 DNA reads as TGCAGTGCTACACTAGCGGGTAATCCCTACGAGCAGTACTTC. Its protein product is CSATLAGNPYEQYF.